This T cell receptor beta chain is from a study of PD-L1 blockade in urothelial cancer. Study as a whole: Patients initiated atezolizumab at some point between 2013 and 2015 at 1,200 mg intravenously every 3 weeks. Males with urothelial cancer arising in the bladder constituted about nine tenths of the roughly 30 patients. Prior exposure to chemotherapy in patients amounted to 0 to 3 regimens received. The authors examined blood 3 weeks (second dose) and 6 weeks after treatment start.

The CDR3 is made up of 15 amino acids. CDR1 SGDLS and CDR2 YYNGEE come from the germline V gene. The V end lost 0 bases, the J end lost 5 bases, and 14 bases lay between the germline ends. Indicated time point: pretreatment peripheral blood. The protocol was immunoSEQ multiplex PCR, while the TCRdb copy is restricted to in-frame clones and leaves out a portion. The profile shows roughly 130,000 clones, approximately 84% of them singletons. The genes are TRBV9 and TRBJ1-1; tentative D call: TRBD1 (5 bases). The material sequenced was PBMCs, taken around atezolizumab (anti-PD-L1) treatment. The receptor comes from a man aged 45-65 years with urothelial cancer. The CDR3 DNA follows: TGTGCCAGCAGCGTAGGAGGAGGGGTTAGGACTGAAGCTTTCTTT. Amino acid sequence: CASSVGGGVRTEAFF.